This entry is about one T cell receptor (beta chain). The antigen is not known. Random hexamers were used to reverse transcribe the RNA input (about 0.5 to 1 ug). Multiplex PCR with immunoSEQ amplified the TCR beta CDR3 across 54 Vbeta and 13 Jbeta. TCRdb passed the immunoSEQ multiplex PCR reads through MiXCR, listing each CDR3 protein once. The sample consists of tens of thousands of distinct CDR3 sequences, approximately 93% of them appearing once. The V and J ends lost 4 bases and 0 bases, in that order; junction bases with no gene match: 8. This CDR3 contains 15 residues. From germline, CDR1 is SQVTM and CDR2 ANQGSEA. These data belong to a study of CD8 T cells in Susac syndrome. Broader study findings: Individuals included in the TCR sequencing and HLA analysis were acknowledged by the study to be relatively few in number.

From blood CD8+ and CD4+ T cells, TCR beta sequences were generated. Controls were drawn from healthy donors and were matched for age and sex. The sample comprised CD8+ T cells from PBMCs. This TCR was sampled from a human donor in good health. The chain uses TRBV29-1 and TRBJ2-5; TRBD2 matches 7 bases. The CDR3 DNA is TGCAGCGTTGGCCTACTAGCGTTGAACCAAGAGACCCAGTACTTC. It translates to CSVGLLALNQETQYF.